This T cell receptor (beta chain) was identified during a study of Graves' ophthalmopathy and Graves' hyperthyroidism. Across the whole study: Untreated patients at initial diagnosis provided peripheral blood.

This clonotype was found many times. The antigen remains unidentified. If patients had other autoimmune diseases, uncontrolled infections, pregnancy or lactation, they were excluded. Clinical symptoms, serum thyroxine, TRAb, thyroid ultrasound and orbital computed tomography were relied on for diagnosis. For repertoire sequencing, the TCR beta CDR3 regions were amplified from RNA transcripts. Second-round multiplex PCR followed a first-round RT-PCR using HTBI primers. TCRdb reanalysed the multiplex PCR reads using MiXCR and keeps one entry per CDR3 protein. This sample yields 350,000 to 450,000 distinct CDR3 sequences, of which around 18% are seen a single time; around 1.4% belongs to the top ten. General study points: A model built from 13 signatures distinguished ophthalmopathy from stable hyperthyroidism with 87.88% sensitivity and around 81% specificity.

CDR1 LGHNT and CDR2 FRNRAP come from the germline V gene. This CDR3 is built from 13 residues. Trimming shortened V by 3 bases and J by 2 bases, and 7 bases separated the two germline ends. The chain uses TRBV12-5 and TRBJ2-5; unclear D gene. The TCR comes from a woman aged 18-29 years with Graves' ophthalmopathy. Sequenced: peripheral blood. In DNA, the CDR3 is TGTGCTAGTGGTTTCGGCTTGCAAGAGACCCAGTACTTC. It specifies CASGFGLQETQYF.